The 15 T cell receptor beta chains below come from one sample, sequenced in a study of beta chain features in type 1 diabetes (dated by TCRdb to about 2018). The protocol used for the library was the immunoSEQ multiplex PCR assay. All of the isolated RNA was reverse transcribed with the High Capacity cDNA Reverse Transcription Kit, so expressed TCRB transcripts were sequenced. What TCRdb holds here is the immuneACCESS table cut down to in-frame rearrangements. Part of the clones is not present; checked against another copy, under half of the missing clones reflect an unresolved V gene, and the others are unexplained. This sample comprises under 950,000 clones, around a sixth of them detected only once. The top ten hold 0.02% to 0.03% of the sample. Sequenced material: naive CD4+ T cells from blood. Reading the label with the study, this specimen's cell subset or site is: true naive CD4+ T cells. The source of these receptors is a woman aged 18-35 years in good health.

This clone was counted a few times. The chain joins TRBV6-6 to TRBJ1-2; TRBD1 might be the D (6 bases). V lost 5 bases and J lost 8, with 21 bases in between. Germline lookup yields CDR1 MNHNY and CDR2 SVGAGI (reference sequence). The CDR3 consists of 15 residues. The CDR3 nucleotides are TGTGCCAGCAGTCTGGATTTGGACAGCACCCTGGGCTACACCTTC. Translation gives CASSLDLDSTLGYTF.

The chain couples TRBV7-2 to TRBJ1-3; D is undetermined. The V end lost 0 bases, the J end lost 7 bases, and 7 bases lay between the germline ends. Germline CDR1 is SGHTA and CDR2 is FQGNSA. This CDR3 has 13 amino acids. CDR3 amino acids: CASSLAMWNTIYF. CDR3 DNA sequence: TGTGCCAGCAGCTTAGCAATGTGGAACACCATATATTTT.

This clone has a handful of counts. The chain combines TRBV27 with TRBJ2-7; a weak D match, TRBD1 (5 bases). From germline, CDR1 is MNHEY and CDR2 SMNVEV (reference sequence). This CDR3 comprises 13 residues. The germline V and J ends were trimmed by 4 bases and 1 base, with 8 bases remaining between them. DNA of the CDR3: TGTGCCAGCAGTTCAGACAGATCCTACGAGCAGTACTTC. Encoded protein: CASSSDRSYEQYF.

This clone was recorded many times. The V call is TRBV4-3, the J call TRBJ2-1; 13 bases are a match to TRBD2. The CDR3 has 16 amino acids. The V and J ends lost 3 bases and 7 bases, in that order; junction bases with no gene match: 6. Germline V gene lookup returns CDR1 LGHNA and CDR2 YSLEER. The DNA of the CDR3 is TGCGCCAGCAGCCAGAGACTAGCGGGAGGAGGGAATGAGCAGTTCTTC. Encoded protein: CASSQRLAGGGNEQFF.

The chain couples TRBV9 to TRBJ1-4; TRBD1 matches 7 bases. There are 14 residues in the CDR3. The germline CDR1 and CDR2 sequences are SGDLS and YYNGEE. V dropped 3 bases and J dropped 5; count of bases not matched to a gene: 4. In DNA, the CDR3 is TGTGCCAGCAGCGACCGGGACAGAAATGAAAAACTGTTTTTT. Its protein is CASSDRDRNEKLFF.

Written as DNA, the CDR3 is TGCGCCAGCAGCCAGGCTAGCGGGGGGACCGGGGAGCTGTTTTTT. As protein: CASSQASGGTGELFF. This sequence joins TRBV4-3 and TRBJ2-2; 11 bases are a match to TRBD2. The germline CDR1 and CDR2 sequences are LGHNA and YSLEER. Trimming cost V 3 bases and J 5 bases; bases outside gene matches: 2. The length of the CDR3 is 15 residues.

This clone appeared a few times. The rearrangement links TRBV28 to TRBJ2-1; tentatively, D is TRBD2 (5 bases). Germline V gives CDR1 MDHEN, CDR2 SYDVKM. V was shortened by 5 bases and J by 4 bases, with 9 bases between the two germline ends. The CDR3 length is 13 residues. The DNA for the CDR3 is TGTGCCAGCAGTGAGGGTGGTTACAATGAGCAGTTCTTC. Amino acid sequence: CASSEGGYNEQFF.

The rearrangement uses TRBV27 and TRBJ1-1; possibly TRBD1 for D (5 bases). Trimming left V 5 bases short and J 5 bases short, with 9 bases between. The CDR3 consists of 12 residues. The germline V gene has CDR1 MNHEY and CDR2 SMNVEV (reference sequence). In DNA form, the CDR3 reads TGTGCCAGCAGTAGCCGACAGACTGAAGCTTTCTTT. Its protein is CASSSRQTEAFF.

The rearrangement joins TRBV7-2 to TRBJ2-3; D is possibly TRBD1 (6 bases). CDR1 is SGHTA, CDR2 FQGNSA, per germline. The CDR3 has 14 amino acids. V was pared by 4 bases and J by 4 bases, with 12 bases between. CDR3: CASSSRSGADTQYF. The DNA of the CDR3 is TGTGCCAGCAGCTCTAGATCAGGGGCAGATACGCAGTATTTT.

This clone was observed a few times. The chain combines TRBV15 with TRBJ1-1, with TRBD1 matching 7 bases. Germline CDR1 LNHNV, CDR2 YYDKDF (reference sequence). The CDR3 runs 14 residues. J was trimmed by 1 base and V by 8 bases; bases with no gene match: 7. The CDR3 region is CATSKGARNTEAFF. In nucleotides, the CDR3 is TGTGCCACCTCTAAGGGGGCTAGGAACACTGAAGCTTTCTTT.

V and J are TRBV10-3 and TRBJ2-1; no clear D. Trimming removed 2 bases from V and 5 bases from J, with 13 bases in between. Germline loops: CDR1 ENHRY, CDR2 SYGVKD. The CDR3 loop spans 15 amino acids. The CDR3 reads CAISEKPRGNNEQFF. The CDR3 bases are TGTGCCATCAGTGAGAAGCCGCGAGGTAACAATGAGCAGTTCTTC.

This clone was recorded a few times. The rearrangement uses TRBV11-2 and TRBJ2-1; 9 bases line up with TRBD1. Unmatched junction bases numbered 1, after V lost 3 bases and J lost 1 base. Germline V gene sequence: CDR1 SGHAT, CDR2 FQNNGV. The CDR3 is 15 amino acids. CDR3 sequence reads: CASSFGTGSYNEQFF. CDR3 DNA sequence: TGTGCCAGCAGCTTCGGGACAGGGTCCTACAATGAGCAGTTCTTC.

In DNA form, the CDR3 reads TGTGCCAGCAGACGCCCTGTGGAGACCCAGTACTTC. The encoded protein is CASRRPVETQYF. The chain uses TRBV5-8 and TRBJ2-5; D is undetermined. The CDR3 is 12 amino acids. Deletions cut 5 bases from V and 5 bases from J, with 10 bases between. Germline CDR1 reads SGHTS; CDR2 reads YDEGEE.

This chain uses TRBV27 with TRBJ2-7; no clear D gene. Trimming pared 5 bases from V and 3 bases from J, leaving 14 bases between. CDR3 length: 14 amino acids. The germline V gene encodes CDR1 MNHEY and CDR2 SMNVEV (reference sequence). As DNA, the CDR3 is TGTGCCAGCAGTCCATCTACAGTGATCTACGAGCAGTACTTC. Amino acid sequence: CASSPSTVIYEQYF.

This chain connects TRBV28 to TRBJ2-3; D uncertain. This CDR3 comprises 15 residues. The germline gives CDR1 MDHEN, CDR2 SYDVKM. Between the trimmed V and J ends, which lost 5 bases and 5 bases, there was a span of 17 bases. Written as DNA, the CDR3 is TGTGCCAGCAGTCCCACCTTGGGTATTGGAGATACGCAGTATTTT. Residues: CASSPTLGIGDTQYF.